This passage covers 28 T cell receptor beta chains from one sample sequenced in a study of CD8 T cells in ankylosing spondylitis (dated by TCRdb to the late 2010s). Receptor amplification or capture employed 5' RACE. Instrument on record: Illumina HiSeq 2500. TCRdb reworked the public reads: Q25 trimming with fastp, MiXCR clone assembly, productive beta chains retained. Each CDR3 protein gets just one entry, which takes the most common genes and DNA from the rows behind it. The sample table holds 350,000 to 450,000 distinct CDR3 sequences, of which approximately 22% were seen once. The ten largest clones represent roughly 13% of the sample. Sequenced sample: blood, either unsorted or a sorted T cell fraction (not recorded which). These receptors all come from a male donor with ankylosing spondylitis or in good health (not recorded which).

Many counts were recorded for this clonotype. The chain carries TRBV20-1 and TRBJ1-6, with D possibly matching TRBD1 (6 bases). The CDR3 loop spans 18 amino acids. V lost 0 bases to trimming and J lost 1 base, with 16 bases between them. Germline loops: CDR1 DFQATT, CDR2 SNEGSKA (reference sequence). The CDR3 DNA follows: TGCAGTGCTAGAGATGGGGCAGGGGAGGTATCCTATAATTCACCCCTCCACTTT. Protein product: CSARDGAGEVSYNSPLHF.

The CDR3 DNA is TGTGCCAGCAGGGACGACTACGAGCAGTACTTC. The encoded protein is CASRDDYEQYF. The chain combines TRBV6-1 with TRBJ2-7; D gene ambiguous. CDR1 and CDR2 (germline): MNHNS, SASEGT. The CDR3 loop spans 11 amino acids. Deletions cut 6 bases from V and 3 bases from J, with 6 bases between.

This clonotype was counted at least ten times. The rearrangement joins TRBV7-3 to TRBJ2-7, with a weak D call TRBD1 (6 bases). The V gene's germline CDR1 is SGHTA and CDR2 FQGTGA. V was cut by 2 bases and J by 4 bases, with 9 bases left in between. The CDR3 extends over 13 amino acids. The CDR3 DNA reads TGTGCCAGCAGCTTAGTAGGGGGATACGAGCAGTACTTC. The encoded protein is CASSLVGGYEQYF.

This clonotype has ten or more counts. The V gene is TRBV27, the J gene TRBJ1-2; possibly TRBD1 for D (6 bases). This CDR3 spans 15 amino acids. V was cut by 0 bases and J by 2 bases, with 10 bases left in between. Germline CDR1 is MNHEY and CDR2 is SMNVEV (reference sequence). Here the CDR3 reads CASSLSMGGNYGYTF. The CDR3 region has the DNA TGTGCCAGCAGTTTATCGATGGGGGGCAACTATGGCTACACCTTC.

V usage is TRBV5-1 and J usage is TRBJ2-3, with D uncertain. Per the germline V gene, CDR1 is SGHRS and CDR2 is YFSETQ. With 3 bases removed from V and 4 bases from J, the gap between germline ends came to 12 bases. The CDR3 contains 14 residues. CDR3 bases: TGCGCCAGCAGCTCGACCGGGTCCTCAGATACGCAGTATTTT. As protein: CASSSTGSSDTQYF. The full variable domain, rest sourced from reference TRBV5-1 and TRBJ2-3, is KAGVTQTPRYLIKTRGQQVTLSCSPISGHRSVSWYQQTPGQGLQFLFEYFSETQRNKGNFPGRFSGRQFSNSRSEMNVSTLELGDSALYLCASSSTGSSDTQYFGPGTRLTVL.

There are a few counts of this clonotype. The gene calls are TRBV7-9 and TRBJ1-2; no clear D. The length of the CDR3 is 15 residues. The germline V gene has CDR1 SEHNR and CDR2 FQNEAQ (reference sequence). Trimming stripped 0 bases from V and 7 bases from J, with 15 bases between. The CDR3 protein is CASSLAPYGGSGYTF. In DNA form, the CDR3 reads TGTGCCAGCAGCTTAGCGCCTTACGGAGGCTCTGGCTACACCTTC. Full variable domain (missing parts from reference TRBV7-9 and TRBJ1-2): DTGVSQNPRHKITKRGQNVTFRCDPISEHNRLYWYRQTLGQGPEFLTYFQNEAQLEKSRLLSDRFSAERPKGSFSTLEIQRTEQGDSAMYLCASSLAPYGGSGYTFGSGTRLTVV.

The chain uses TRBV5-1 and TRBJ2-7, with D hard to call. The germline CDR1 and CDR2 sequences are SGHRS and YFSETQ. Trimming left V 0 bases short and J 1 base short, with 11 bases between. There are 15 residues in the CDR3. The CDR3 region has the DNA TGCGCCAGCAGCTTGGAGGCAGAGAAGTCCTACGAGCAGTACTTC. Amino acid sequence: CASSLEAEKSYEQYF. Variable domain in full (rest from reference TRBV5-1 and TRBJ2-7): KAGVTQTPRYLIKTRGQQVTLSCSPISGHRSVSWYQQTPGQGLQFLFEYFSETQRNKGNFPGRFSGRQFSNSRSEMNVSTLELGDSALYLCASSLEAEKSYEQYFGPGTRLTVT.

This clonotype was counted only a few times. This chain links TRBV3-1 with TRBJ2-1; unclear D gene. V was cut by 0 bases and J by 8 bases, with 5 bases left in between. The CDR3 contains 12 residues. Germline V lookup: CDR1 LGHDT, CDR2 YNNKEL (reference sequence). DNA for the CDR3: TGTGCCAGCAGCCAAGATCAGGATGAGCAGTTCTTC. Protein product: CASSQDQDEQFF.

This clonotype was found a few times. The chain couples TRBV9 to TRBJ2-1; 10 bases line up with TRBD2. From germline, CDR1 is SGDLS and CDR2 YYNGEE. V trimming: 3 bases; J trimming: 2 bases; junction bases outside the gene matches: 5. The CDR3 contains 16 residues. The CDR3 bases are TGTGCCAGCAGCGAGCGGACTAGCGGCGCCTACAATGAGCAGTTCTTC. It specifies CASSERTSGAYNEQFF. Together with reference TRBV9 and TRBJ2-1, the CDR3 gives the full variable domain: DSGVTQTPKHLITATGQRVTLRCSPRSGDLSVYWYQQSLDQGLQFLIQYYNGEERAKGNILERFSAQQFPDLHSELNLSSLELGDSALYFCASSERTSGAYNEQFFGPGTRLTVL.

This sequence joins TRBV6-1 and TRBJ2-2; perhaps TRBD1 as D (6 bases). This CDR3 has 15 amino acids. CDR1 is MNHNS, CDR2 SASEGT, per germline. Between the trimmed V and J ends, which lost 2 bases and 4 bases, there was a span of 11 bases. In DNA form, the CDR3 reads TGTGCCAGCAGTGAATCGGGGACACTCACCGGGGAGCTGTTTTTT. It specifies CASSESGTLTGELFF.

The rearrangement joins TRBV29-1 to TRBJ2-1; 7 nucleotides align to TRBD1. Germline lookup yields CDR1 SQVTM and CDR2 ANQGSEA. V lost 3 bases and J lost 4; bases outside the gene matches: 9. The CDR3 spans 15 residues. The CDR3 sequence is CSVEMTGTVYNEQFF. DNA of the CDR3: TGCAGCGTTGAGATGACCGGGACAGTATACAATGAGCAGTTCTTC.

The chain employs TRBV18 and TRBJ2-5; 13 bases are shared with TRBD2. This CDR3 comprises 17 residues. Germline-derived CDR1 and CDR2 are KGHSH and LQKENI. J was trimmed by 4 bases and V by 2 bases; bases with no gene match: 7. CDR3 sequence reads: CASSPTYGTSGAETQYF. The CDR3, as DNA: TGTGCCAGCTCACCAACGTACGGGACTAGCGGGGCAGAGACCCAGTACTTC. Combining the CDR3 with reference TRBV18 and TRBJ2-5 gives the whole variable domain NAGVMQNPRHLVRRRGQEARLRCSPMKGHSHVYWYRQLPEEGLKFMVYLQKENIIDESGMPKERFSAEFPKEGPSILRIQQVVRGDSAAYFCASSPTYGTSGAETQYFGPGTRLLVL.

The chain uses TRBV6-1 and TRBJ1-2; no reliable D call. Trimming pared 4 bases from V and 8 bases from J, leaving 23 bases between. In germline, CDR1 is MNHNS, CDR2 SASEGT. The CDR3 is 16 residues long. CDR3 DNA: TGTGCCAGCAGTGCCCTCGGGGAATTGAAAACCTGGGGCTACACCTTC. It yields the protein CASSALGELKTWGYTF.

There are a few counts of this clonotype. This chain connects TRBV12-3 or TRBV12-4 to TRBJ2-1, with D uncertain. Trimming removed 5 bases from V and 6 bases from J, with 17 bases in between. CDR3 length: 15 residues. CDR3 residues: CASSAGSLRSNEQFF. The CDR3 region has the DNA TGTGCCAGCAGTGCTGGTAGTTTGCGCAGCAATGAGCAGTTCTTC.

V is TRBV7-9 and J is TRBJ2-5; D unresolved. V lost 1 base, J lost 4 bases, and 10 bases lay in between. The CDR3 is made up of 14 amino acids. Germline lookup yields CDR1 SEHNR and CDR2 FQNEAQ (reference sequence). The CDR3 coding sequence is TGTGCCAGCAGCTTAGGGGAATCCTTAGAGACCCAGTACTTC. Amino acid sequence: CASSLGESLETQYF.

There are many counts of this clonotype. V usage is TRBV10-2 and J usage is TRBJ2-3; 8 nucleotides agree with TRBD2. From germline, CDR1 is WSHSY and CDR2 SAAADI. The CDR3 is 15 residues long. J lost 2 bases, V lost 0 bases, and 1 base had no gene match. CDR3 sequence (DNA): TGCGCCAGCAGTGAGTCTAGCGGGATCACAGATACGCAGTATTTT. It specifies CASSESSGITDTQYF.

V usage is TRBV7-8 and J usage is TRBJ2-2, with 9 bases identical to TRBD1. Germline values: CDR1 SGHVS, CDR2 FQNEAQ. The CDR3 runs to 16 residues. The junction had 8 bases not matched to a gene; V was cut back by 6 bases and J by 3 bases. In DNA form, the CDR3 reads TGTGCCAGCAGACAACGGACAGGGGAGGACACCGGGGAGCTGTTTTTT. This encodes CASRQRTGEDTGELFF. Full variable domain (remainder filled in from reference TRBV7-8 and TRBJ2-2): GAGVSQSPRYKVAKRGQDVALRCDPISGHVSLFWYQQALGQGPEFLTYFQNEAQLDKSGLPSDRFFAERPEGSVSTLKIQRTQQEDSAVYLCASRQRTGEDTGELFFGEGSRLTVL.

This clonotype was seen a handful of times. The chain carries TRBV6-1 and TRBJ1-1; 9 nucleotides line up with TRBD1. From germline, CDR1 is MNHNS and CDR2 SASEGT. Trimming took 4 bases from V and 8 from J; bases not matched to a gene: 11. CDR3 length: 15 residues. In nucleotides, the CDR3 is TGTGCCAGCAGTGGGTACCAGGGACAGGGCTTCGAAGCTTTCTTT. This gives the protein CASSGYQGQGFEAFF.

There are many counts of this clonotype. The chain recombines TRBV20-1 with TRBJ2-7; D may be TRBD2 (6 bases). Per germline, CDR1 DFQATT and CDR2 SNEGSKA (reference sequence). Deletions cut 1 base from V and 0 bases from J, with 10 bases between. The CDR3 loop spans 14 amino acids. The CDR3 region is CSARVRGHSYEQYF. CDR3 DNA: TGCAGTGCTAGAGTGCGGGGCCACTCCTACGAGCAGTACTTC.

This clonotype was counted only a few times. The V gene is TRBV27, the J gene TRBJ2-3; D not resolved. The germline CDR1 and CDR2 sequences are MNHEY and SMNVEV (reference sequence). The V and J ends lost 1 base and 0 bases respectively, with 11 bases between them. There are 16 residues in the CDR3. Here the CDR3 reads CASSLYLLTSTDTQYF. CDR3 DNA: TGTGCCAGCAGTTTATACCTACTTACTAGCACAGATACGCAGTATTTT.

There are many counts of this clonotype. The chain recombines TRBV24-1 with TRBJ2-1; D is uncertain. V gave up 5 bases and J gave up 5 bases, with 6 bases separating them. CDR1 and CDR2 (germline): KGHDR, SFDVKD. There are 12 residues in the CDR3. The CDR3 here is CATSVEHNEQFF. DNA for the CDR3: TGTGCCACCAGTGTTGAGCACAATGAGCAGTTCTTC.

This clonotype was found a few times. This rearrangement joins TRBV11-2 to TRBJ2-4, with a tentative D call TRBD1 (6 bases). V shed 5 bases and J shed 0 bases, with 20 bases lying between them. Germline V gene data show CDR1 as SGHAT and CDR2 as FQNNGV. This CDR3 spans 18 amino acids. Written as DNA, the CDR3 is TGTGCCAGCAGCATCCGGGACACTTTCGATCTAGCCAAAAACATTCAGTACTTC. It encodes CASSIRDTFDLAKNIQYF.

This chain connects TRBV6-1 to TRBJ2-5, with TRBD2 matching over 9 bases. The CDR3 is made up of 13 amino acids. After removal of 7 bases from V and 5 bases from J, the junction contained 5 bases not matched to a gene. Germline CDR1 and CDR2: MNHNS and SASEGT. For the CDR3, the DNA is TGTGCCAGCAACAATCTAGCGGGGGAGACCCAGTACTTC. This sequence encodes CASNNLAGETQYF.

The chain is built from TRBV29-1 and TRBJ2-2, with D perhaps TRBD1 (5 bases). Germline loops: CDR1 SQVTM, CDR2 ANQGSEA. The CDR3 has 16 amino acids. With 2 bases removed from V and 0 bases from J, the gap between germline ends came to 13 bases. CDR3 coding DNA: TGCAGCGTTGAACCCCCGGACAAAACGAACACCGGGGAGCTGTTTTTT. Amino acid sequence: CSVEPPDKTNTGELFF.

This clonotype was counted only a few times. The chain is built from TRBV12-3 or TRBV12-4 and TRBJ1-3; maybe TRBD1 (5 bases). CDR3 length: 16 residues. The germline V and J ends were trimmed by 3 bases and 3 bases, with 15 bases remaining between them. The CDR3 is CASSFLVGDGGNTIYF. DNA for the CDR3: TGTGCCAGCAGTTTTCTCGTAGGGGACGGTGGAAACACCATATATTTT.

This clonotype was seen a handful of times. CDR3 region: CASSYGVADQETQYF. Here the CDR3 DNA reads TGTGCCAGCAGTTACGGTGTGGCAGATCAAGAGACCCAGTACTTC. The chain employs TRBV6-5 and TRBJ2-5; no clear D. Deletions cut 2 bases from V and 2 bases from J, with 12 bases between. The germline V gene has CDR1 MNHEY and CDR2 SVGAGI. This CDR3 has 15 residues.

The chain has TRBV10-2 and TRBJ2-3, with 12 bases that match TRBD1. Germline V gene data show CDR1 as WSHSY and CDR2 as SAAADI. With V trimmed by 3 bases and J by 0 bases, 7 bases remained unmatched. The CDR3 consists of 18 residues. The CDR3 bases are TGCGCCAGCAGTGACCAGGGACAGGGGGCCCCCAGCACAGATACGCAGTATTTT. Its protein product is CASSDQGQGAPSTDTQYF.

The CDR3 loop reads CASSKRPDRTGGARSYEQYF. In DNA form, the CDR3 reads TGTGCCAGCAGCAAAAGACCTGATCGGACAGGGGGCGCGAGGTCCTACGAGCAGTACTTC. The chain links TRBV11-1 to TRBJ2-7; 11 bases fit TRBD1. Germline CDR1 and CDR2: SGHAT and FQDESV (reference sequence). The CDR3 consists of 20 residues. V lost 5 bases to trimming and J lost 1 base; unmatched junction nucleotides: 19.